This TCR beta chain was documented in a study of technical replicates of blood from several donors (dated by TCRdb to about 2017). V ends up 5 bases short and J 5 bases short, with an unmatched junction base count of 6. CDR1 MNHEY and CDR2 SVGAGI are derived from the germline V gene. The CDR3 starts with the cysteine, ends with the phenylalanine, and has 14 residues. The retained sequence is limited to the CDR3, 42 bases, with the frame set at the first base. Note on this clone: Its antigen is currently not known. Qualities for individual bases were not recorded, and no much larger clone is one base off.

Library construction relied on the immunoSEQ multiplex PCR assay. The source is immuneACCESS, and TCRdb retained only in-frame sequences with V and J called. Part of the clones is not carried over; for the studies checked, unresolved V genes explain less than half of this, and the remainder is unexplained. In all, the sample holds tens of thousands of clones, and just over 90% of those were seen once. The ten largest clones capture 4.7% of the sample. The sequence links TRBV6-5 to TRBJ2-3; 8 bases in the middle match TRBD1. The sequenced sample was PBMCs. The sequence was obtained from a human donor in good health. Some clones in this sample may be carry-over from other donors' samples. The CDR3: CASSRTGFGDTQYF. The base sequence is TGTGCCAGCAGTCGGACAGGGTTTGGAGATACGCAGTATTTT.